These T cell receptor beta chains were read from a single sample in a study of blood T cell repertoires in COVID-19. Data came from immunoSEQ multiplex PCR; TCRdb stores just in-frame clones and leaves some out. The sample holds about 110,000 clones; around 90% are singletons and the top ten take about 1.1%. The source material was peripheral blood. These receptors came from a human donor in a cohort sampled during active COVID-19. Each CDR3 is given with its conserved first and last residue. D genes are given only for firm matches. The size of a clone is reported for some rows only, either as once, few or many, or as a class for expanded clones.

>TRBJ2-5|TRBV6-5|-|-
CASSSVSLRTQYF
TGTGCCAGCAGTTCCGTTTCGTTGCGGACCCAGTACTTC
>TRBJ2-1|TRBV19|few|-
CASSTISARLNEQFF
TGTGCCAGTAGTACCATTAGCGCCAGGTTGAATGAGCAGTTCTTC
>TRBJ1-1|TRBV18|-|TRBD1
CASSVGQLNTEAFF
TGTGCCAGCTCAGTGGGACAGCTGAACACTGAAGCTTTCTTT
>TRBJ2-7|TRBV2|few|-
CASSETVYEQYF
TGTGCCAGCAGTGAAACTGTATACGAGCAGTACTTC
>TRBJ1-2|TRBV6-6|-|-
CASSYSLFSGGGYTF
TGTGCCAGCAGTTACTCTTTGTTTTCCGGCGGTGGCTACACCTTC
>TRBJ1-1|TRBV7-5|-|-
CVRSLAGHRDRARNTEAFF
TGTGTCAGAAGCTTAGCGGGGCACCGGGACAGGGCCCGGAACACTGAAGCTTTCTTT
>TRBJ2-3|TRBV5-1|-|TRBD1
CASSATGSGTDTQYF
TGCGCCAGCAGCGCGACAGGGTCGGGCACAGATACGCAGTATTTT
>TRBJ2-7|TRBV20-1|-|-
CSASPGQLNPYEQYF
TGCAGTGCTAGTCCTGGACAGTTAAACCCCTACGAGCAGTACTTC
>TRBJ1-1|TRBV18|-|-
CASSSRGFTLNTEAFF
TGTGCCAGCTCATCCAGGGGCTTCACCTTGAACACTGAAGCTTTCTTT
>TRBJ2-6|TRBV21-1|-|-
CASSVETGEAYPRSGANVLTF
TGTGCCAGCAGCGTGGAGACAGGGGAAGCATACCCCCGCTCTGGGGCCAACGTCCTGACTTTC